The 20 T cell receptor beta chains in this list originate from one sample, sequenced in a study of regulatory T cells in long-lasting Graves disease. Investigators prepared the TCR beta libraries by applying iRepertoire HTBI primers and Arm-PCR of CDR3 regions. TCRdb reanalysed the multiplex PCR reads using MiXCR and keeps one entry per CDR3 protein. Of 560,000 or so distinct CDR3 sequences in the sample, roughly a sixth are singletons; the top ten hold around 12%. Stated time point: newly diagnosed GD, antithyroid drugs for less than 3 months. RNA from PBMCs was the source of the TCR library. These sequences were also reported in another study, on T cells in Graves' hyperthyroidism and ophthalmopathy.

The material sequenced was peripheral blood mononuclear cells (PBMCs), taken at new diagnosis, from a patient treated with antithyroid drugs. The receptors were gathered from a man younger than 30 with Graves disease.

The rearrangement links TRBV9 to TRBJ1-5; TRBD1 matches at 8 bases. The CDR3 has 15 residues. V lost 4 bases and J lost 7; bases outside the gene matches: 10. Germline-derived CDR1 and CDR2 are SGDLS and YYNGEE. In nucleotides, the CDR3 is TGTGCCAGCAGCCCAGGACAGGGAAGCGGACAGCCCCAGCATTTT. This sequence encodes CASSPGQGSGQPQHF.

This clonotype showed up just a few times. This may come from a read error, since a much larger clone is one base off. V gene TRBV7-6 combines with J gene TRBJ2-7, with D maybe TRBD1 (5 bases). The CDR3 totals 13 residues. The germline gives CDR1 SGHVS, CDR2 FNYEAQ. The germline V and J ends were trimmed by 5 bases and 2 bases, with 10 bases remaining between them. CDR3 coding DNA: TGTGCCAGCAGCAAGGGGTCCGCCTACGAGCAGTACTTC. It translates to CASSKGSAYEQYF. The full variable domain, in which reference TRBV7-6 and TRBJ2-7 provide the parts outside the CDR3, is GAGVSQSPRYKVTKRGQDVALRCDPISGHVSLYWYRQALGQGPEFLTYFNYEAQQDKSGLPNDRFSAERPEGSISTLTIQRTEQRDSAMYRCASSKGSAYEQYFGPGTRLTVT.

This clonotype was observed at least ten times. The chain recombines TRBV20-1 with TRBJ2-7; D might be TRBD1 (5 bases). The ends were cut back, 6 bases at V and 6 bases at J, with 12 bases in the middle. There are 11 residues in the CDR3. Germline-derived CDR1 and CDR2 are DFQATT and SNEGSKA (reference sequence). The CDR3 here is CSAPQGSEQYF. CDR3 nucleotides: TGCAGTGCACCGCAGGGATCCGAGCAGTACTTC.

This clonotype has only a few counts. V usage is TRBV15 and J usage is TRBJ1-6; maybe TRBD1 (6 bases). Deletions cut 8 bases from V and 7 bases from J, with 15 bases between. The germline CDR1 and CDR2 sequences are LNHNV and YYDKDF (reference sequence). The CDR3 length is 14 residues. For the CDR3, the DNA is TGTGCCACCCGGGGGCGGACGGGGAATTCACCCCTCCACTTT. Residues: CATRGRTGNSPLHF.

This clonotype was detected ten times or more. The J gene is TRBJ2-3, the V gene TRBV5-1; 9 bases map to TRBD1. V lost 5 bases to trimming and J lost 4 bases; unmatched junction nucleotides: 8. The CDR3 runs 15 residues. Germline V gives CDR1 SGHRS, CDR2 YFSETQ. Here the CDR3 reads CASRARDRAPDTQYF. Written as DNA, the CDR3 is TGCGCCAGCAGAGCAAGGGACAGGGCCCCAGATACGCAGTATTTT.

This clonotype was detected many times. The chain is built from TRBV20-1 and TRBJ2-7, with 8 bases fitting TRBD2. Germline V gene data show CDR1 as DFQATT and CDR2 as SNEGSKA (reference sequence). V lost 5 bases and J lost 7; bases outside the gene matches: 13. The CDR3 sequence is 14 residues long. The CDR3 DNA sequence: TGCAGTGCTCAAGCCAGCGGGAGAGCCAGGGAGCAGTACTTC. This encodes CSAQASGRAREQYF.

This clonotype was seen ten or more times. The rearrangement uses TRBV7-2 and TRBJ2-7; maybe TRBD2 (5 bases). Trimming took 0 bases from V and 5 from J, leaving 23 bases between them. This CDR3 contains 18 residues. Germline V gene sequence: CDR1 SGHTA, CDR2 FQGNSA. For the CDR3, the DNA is TGTGCCAGCAGCTTAGCGAGCGTTGGAGGCTTGGCTCCCGACGAGCAGTACTTC. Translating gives CASSLASVGGLAPDEQYF.

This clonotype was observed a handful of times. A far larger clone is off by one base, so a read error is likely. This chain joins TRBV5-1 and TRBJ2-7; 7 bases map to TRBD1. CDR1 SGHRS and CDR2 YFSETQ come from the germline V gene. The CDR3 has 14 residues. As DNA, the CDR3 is TGCGCCAGCAGTGGGAATCTTGGGGACAGCAAAATACGCTTC. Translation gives CASSGNLGDSKIRF.

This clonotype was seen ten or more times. The CDR3 region is CASSSLLAGMNTEAFF. The CDR3 DNA reads TGTGCCAGCAGTTCCCTTCTGGCAGGAATGAACACTGAAGCTTTCTTT. The chain uses TRBV27 and TRBJ1-1; D gene unclear. The CDR3 has 16 amino acids. V was shortened by 4 bases and J by 0 bases, with 15 bases between the two germline ends. Germline V gene lookup returns CDR1 MNHEY and CDR2 SMNVEV (reference sequence).

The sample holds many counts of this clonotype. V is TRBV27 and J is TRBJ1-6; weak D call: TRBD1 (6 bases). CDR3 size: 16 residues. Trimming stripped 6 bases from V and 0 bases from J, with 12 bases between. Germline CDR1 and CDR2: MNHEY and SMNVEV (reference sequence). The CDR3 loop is CASRTGPSSYNSPLHF. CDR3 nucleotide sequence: TGTGCCAGCAGGACAGGTCCGAGCTCCTATAATTCACCCCTCCACTTT.

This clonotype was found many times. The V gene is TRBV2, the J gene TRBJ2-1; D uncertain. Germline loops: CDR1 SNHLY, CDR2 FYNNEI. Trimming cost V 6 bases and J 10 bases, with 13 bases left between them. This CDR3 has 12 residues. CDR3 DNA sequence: TGTGCCAGCAGGGCCCCGGGCCCCGAGCAGTTCTTC. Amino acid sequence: CASRAPGPEQFF.

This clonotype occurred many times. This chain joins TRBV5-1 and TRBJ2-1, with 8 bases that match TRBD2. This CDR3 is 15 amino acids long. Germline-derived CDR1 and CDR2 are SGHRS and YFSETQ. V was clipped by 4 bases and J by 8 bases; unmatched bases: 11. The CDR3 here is CASSPGGRLGDEQFF. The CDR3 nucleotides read TGCGCCAGCAGCCCGGGGGGGAGGCTCGGCGATGAGCAGTTCTTC.

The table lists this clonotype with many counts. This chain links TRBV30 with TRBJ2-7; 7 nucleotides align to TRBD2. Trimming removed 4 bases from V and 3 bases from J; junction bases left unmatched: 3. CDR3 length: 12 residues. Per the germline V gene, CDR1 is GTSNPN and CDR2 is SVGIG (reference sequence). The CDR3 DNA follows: TGTGCCTGGACTGGCGGGAGCTACGAGCAGTACTTC. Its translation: CAWTGGSYEQYF.

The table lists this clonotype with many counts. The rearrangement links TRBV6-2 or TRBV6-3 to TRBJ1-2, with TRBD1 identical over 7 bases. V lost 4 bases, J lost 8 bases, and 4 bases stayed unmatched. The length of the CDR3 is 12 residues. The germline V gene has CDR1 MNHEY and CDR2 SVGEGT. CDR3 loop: CASSLRGLGYTF. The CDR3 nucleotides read TGTGCCAGCAGTTTGAGGGGGCTCGGCTACACCTTC.

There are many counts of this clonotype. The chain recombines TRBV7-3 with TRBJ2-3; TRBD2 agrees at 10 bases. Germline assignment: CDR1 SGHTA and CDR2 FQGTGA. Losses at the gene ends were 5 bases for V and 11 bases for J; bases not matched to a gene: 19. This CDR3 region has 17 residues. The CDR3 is CASSPVPPGLAYLLQYF. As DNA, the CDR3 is TGTGCCAGCAGCCCCGTCCCCCCGGGACTAGCGTACCTCCTGCAGTATTTT.

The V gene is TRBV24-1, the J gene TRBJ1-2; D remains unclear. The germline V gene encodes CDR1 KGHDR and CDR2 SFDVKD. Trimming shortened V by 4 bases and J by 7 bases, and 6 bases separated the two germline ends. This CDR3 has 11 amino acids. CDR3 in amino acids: CATSDLGGYTF. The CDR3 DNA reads TGTGCCACCAGTGACCTCGGTGGCTACACCTTC.

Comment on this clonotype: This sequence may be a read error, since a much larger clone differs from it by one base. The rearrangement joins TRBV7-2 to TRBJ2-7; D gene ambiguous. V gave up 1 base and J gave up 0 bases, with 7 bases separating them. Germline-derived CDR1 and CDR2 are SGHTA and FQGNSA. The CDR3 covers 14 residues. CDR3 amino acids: CASSLGYPSYEQYF. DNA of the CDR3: TGTGCCAGCAGCTTAGGCTACCCCTCCTACGAGCAGTACTTC.

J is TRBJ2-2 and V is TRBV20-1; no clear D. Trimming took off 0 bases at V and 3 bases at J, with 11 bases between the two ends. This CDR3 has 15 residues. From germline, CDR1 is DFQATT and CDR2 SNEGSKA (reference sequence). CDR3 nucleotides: TGCAGTGCTAGAGATCGAAGTTCGCACACCGGGGAGCTGTTTTTT. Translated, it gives CSARDRSSHTGELFF.

This chain's CDR3 is CATSRDLVTMRTENTEAFF. The CDR3, as DNA: TGTGCCACCAGCAGAGATCTCGTTACGATGCGGACAGAGAACACTGAAGCTTTCTTT. The chain recombines TRBV15 with TRBJ1-1; D is perhaps TRBD1 (6 bases). The V gene's germline CDR1 is LNHNV and CDR2 YYDKDF (reference sequence). V was shortened by 0 bases and J by 1 base, with 21 bases between the two germline ends. The CDR3 consists of 19 residues.

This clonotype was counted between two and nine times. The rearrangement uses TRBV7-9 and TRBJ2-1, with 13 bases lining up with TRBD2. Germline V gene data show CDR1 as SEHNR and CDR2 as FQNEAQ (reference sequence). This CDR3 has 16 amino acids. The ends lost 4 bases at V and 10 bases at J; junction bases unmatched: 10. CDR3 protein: CASSSPLGLAGSEQFF. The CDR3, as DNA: TGTGCCAGCAGCTCGCCACTGGGACTAGCGGGATCCGAGCAGTTCTTC. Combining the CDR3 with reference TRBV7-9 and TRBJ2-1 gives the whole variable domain DTGVSQNPRHKITKRGQNVTFRCDPISEHNRLYWYRQTLGQGPEFLTYFQNEAQLEKSRLLSDRFSAERPKGSFSTLEIQRTEQGDSAMYLCASSSPLGLAGSEQFFGPGTRLTVL.